This T cell receptor beta chain was captured by sequencing in a study of human T cells and chemical hapten exposure. As for the study in general: Slight differences in pooled library volume were the main source of varying TCR yields across samples.

The library labeled individual cDNA molecules by adding unique molecular identifiers to them. TCRdb re-called the RACE reads through MiXCR, storing one row per CDR3 protein. The data show some 150,000 distinct CDR3 sequences, about 11% seen once. Noted time point: patch test 2, 6 weeks after DPC sensitization. Treatment here: therapeutic diphenylcyclopropenone sensitization with weekly scalp DPC. This clonotype was seen only a few times. Germline-derived CDR1 and CDR2 are SEHNR and FQNEAQ (reference sequence). This CDR3 contains 11 residues. V shed 1 base and J shed 9 bases, with 7 bases lying between them.

This material consisted of whole blood, taken in connection with sensitization to the hapten diphenylcyclopropenone (DPC). This chain joins TRBV7-9 and TRBJ2-7; D call uncertain. The sequence derives from a woman aged 45-65 years with alopecia areata. Some clones in this sample may be carry-over from other donors' samples. The CDR3 sequence is CASSLEGRQYF. The CDR3 DNA sequence: TGTGCCAGCAGCTTAGAGGGCCGGCAGTACTTC.